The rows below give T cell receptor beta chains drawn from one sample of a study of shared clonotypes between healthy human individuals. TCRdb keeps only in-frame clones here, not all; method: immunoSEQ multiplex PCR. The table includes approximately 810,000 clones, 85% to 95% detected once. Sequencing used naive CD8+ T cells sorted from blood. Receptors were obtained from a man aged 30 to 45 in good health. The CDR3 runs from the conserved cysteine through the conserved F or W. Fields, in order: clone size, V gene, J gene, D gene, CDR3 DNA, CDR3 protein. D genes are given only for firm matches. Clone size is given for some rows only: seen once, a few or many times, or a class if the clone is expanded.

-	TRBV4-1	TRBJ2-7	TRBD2	TGCGCCAGCAGCCAAGGGGCTAGCGGGGGCTACGAGCAGTACTTC	CASSQGASGGYEQYF
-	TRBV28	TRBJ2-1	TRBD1	TGTGCCAGCAGCCCAATATCGGGACAGGGTGCCTACAATGAGCAGTTCTTC	CASSPISGQGAYNEQFF
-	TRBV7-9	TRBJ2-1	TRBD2	TGTGCCAGCAGTCCCAGGACTAGCGGGTCAAACAATGAGCAGTTCTTC	CASSPRTSGSNNEQFF
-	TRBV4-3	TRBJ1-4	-	TGCGCCAGCAGCCAGACGTTCCGGGGGAAGAATGAAAAACTGTTTTTT	CASSQTFRGKNEKLFF
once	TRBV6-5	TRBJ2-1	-	TGTGCCAGCAGTTACTCCGCCGGGGCTACCTACAATGAGCAGTTCTTC	CASSYSAGATYNEQFF
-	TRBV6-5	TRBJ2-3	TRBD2	TGTGCCAGCAGTTACGGACTAGCGGCAGATACGCAGTATTTT	CASSYGLAADTQYF
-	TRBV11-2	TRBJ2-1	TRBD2	TGTGCCAGCAGCTTAGATGCGCTAGCGGGCTCCTACAATGAGCAGTTCTTC	CASSLDALAGSYNEQFF
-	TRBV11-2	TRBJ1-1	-	TGTGCCAGCAGCTCGCGAGACAGGAACACTGAAGCTTTCTTT	CASSSRDRNTEAFF
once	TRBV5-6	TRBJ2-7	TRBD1	TGTGCCAGCAGCTTTGTGGGACAGGAGGCCTACGAGCAGTACTTC	CASSFVGQEAYEQYF
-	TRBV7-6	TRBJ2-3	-	TGTGCCAGCAGCTCAACCAGGGGCGTGAGCACAGATACGCAGTATTTT	CASSSTRGVSTDTQYF
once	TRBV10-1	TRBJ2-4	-	TGCGCCAGCAGTGATTGGAGAGACCAAACCATAGCCAAAAACATTCAGTACTTC	CASSDWRDQTIAKNIQYF
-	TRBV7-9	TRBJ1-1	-	TGTGCCAGCATCCACGGGGGTCTACTGAACACTGAAGCTTTCTTT	CASIHGGLLNTEAFF
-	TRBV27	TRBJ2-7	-	TGTGCCACCCTGAGCTACGACTACGAGCAGTACTTC	CATLSYDYEQYF
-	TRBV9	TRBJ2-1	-	TGTGCCAGCAGCACCCCTAGCGTTGGGATATACAATGAGCAGTTCTTC	CASSTPSVGIYNEQFF
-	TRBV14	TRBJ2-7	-	TGTGCCAGCAGCCACCAGGGGTCTATCTACGAGCAGTACTTC	CASSHQGSIYEQYF
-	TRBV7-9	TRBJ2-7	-	TGTGCCAGCAGACAAGGACAGAAGTACGAGCAGTACTTC	CASRQGQKYEQYF
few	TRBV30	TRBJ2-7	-	TGTGCCTGGAGCTGGACAGAATACGAGCAGTACTTC	CAWSWTEYEQYF
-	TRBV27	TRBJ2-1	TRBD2	TGTGCCAGCAGTTTGCCGATAGCGGGCAGCTCCTACAATGAGCAGTTCTTC	CASSLPIAGSSYNEQFF
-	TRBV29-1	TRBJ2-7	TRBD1	TGCAGCGTCAGGGGGGGGACAGGGTACGAGCAGTACTTC	CSVRGGTGYEQYF
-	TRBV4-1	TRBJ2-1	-	TGCGCCAGCAGCCAAGAATCGCGGTACGATGAGCAGTTCTTC	CASSQESRYDEQFF
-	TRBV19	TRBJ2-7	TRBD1	TGTGCCAGTAGTATTGGGGGACAGCTCTACGAGCAGTACTTC	CASSIGGQLYEQYF
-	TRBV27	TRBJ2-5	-	TGTGCCACTTTCGGGATAAGGGAGACCCAGTACTTC	CATFGIRETQYF
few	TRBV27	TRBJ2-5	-	TGTGCCAGCAGTTTCGGGGGTGGGGGAGAGACCCAGTACTTC	CASSFGGGGETQYF
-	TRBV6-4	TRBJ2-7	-	TGTGCCAGCAGTGAAGAGCCTATCCCAGAGCAGTACTTC	CASSEEPIPEQYF
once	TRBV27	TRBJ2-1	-	TGTGCCAGCAGTGTCTTAGGCGCGCGTGAGCAGTTCTTC	CASSVLGAREQFF
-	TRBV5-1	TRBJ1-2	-	TGCGCCAGCAGCTTGTCAGGGGCTTCAGGCTACACCTTC	CASSLSGASGYTF
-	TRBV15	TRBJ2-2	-	TGTGCCACCAGCACCCCTCGGGGGGCGGCCGGGGAGCTGTTTTTT	CATSTPRGAAGELFF
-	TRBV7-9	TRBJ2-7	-	TGTGCCAGCAGCTATGAGACAGCCTCCTACGAGCAGTACTTC	CASSYETASYEQYF
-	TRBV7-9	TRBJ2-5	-	TGTGCCAGCAGCTTAGTGGCAGGGGCAAGGGAGACCCAGTACTTC	CASSLVAGARETQYF
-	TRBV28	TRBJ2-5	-	TGTGCCAGCAGCCGGAAGACCCAGTACTTC	CASSRKTQYF
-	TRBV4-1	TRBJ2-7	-	TGCGCCAGCAGCCCGATTAGAGGTGAGCAGTACTTC	CASSPIRGEQYF
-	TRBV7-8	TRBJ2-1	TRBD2	TGTGCCAGCACCCTGACTAGCGGGGCCTACAATGAGCAGTTCTTC	CASTLTSGAYNEQFF
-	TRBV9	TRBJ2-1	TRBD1	TGTGCCAGCAGCAGAGGGACAGGGATGAATGAGCAGTTCTTC	CASSRGTGMNEQFF
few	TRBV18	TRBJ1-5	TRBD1	TGTGCCAGCTCACCAGGACAGGGCAATCAGCCCCAGCATTTT	CASSPGQGNQPQHF
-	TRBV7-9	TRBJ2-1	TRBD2	TGTGCCAGCAGCTTAGGGAGGGGGACTAGCAATGAGCAGTTCTTC	CASSLGRGTSNEQFF
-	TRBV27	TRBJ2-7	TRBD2	TGTGCCAGCAGTTTATTGGGGACTAGCGGCTCCTACGAGCAGTACTTC	CASSLLGTSGSYEQYF
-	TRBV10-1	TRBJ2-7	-	TGCGCCAGCAGTGTTGATCGGGAGCGTAGCTCCTACGAGCAGTACTTC	CASSVDRERSSYEQYF
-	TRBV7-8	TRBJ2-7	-	TGTGCCAGCAGCCCAGGGTGGGAGCAGTACTTC	CASSPGWEQYF
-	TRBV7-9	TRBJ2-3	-	TGTGCCAGCAGCATTCCGGCGGATACGCAGTATTTT	CASSIPADTQYF
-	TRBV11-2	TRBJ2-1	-	TGTGCCAGCAGCTTATGGGGGAATGAGCAGTTCTTC	CASSLWGNEQFF
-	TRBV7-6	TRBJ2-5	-	TGTGCCAGCAGCTTAGGGGAGTCAGAGACCCAGTACTTC	CASSLGESETQYF
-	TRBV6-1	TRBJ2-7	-	TGTGCCAGCAGTGGGACAGGAGGAACCGGGAGCTCCTACGAGCAGTACTTC	CASSGTGGTGSSYEQYF
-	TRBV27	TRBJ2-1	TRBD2	TGTGCCAGCAGTTTGAGGATTCCGGGACTAGCGGTTTCACCTTCCTCCTACAATGAGCAGTTCTTC	CASSLRIPGLAVSPSSYNEQFF
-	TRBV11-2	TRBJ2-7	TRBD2	TGTGCCAGCAGCTCCCCCGGACTAGCTTCAGACGAGCAGTACTTC	CASSSPGLASDEQYF
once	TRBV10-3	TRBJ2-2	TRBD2	TGTGCCACCCAAGAAGGGACTACGAACACCGGGGAGCTGTTTTTT	CATQEGTTNTGELFF
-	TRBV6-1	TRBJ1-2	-	TGTGCCAGCAGTGAATATGCAGGACTCTATGGCTACACCTTC	CASSEYAGLYGYTF
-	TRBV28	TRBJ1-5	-	TGTGCCAGCAGTCAGAGGGGAGGTTATCAGCCCCAGCATTTT	CASSQRGGYQPQHF
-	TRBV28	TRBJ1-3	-	TGTGCCAGCAGTTTATTGGGTTCTTGGGGGGCCATATATTTT	CASSLLGSWGAIYF
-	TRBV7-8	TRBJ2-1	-	TGTGCCAGCAGCTTGCGGATACTTCATAGTGAGCAGTTCTTC	CASSLRILHSEQFF
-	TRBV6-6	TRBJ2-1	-	TGTGCCAGCAGTCTAGGCGTACCCCGCTACAATGAGCAGTTCTTC	CASSLGVPRYNEQFF